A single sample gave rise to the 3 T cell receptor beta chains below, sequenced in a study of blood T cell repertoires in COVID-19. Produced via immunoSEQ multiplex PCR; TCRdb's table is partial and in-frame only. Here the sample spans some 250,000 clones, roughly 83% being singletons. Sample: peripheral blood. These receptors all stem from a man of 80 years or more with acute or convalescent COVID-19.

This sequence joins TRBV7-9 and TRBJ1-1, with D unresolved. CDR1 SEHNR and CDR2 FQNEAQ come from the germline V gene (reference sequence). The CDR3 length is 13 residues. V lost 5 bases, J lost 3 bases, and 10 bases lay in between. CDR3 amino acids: CASSPDTDTEAFF. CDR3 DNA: TGTGCCAGCAGCCCCGACACAGACACTGAAGCTTTCTTT.

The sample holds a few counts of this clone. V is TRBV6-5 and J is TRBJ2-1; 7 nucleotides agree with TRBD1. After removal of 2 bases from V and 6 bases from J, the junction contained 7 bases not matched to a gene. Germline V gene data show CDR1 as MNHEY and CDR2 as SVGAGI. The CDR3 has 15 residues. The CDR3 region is CASSYRGQTLNEQFF. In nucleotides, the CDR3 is TGTGCCAGCAGTTACAGGGGGCAAACTCTCAATGAGCAGTTCTTC.

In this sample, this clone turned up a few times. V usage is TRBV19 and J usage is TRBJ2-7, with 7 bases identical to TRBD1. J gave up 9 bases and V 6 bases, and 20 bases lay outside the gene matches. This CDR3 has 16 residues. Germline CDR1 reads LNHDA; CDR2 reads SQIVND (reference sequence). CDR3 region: CASSHRRDRDLSVQYF. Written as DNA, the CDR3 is TGTGCCAGTAGCCACAGACGGGACAGAGACCTCTCGGTGCAGTACTTC.